Listed below are T cell receptor beta chains from one sample, sequenced in a study of blood T cell repertoires in COVID-19. Here immunoSEQ multiplex PCR was the method, and the copy in TCRdb shows in-frame clones only, minus some. The sample consists of hundreds of thousands of clones, approximately 86% of them appearing once. The sequenced sample was peripheral blood. The source of these receptors is a woman aged 45-60 years who had recovered from COVID-19. Each CDR3 is given without its conserved first and last residue. Fields, in order: V gene, J gene, CDR3 protein.

>TRBV24-1|TRBJ1-4
ATSESGPNEKLF
>TRBV4-1|TRBJ2-3
ASSQGGPPRGDTQY
>TRBV6-2/TRBV6-3|TRBJ1-6
ASSYRGRNSPLH
>TRBV10-3|TRBJ1-2
AISGGTRPEYYGYT
>TRBV19|TRBJ1-2
ASRAEANYGYT
>TRBV6-1|TRBJ2-1
ASSESLADYNEQF
>TRBV5-1|TRBJ2-7
ASRVLDSPREQY
>TRBV6-5|TRBJ2-2
ASLETGGSGELF
>TRBV2|TRBJ2-3
ASRWTPITDTQY
>TRBV2|TRBJ1-2
ASRDNRDSYT
>TRBV7-9|TRBJ2-7
ASSLGIGIEQY
>TRBV14|TRBJ2-1
ASSQGHREFLNEQF
>TRBV11-2|TRBJ2-2
ASSLAMLGAGGELF
>TRBV7-9|TRBJ2-7
ASSQTSGALSYEQY
>TRBV30|TRBJ2-5
AWSAGLAGKTQY
>TRBV7-3|TRBJ1-2
ASSRRGGRGYT
>TRBV6-5|TRBJ2-2
ASSLGQTGELF
>TRBV10-3|TRBJ2-7
AISGDYEQY
>TRBV30|TRBJ1-1
AWSVVGSTEAF
>TRBV6-2/TRBV6-3|TRBJ1-5
ASSIRLRNQPQH
>TRBV7-2|TRBJ2-1
ASSLDRGGMV
>TRBV7-3|TRBJ2-7
ASSWTSKDEQY
>TRBV6-6|TRBJ1-3
ASSPTGGVSGNTIY
>TRBV6-5|TRBJ2-3
ASSDPGDTDTQY
>TRBV20-1|TRBJ2-1
SASGGGSGRGEQF
>TRBV30|TRBJ1-1
AWSVSGATEAF
>TRBV28|TRBJ2-4
ASSYRGGIQY
>TRBV4-3|TRBJ1-5
ASSQDVTGGYQPQH
>TRBV9|TRBJ2-1
ASSASGLPDNEQF
>TRBV5-1|TRBJ2-7
ASSRGLGYEQY
>TRBV5-6|TRBJ2-7
ASSSHYEQY
>TRBV7-9|TRBJ1-4
ASSANRAGGYEKLF
>TRBV5-4|TRBJ1-1
ASSSEDRGWGTEAF
>TRBV5-1|TRBJ2-7
ASKGQGSSFEQY
>TRBV19|TRBJ2-4
ASSVPLGRENIQY
>TRBV11-2|TRBJ2-3
ASSLMASGASTDTQY
>TRBV28|TRBJ1-4
ASSVGGGENEKLF
>TRBV11-2|TRBJ1-2
ASTPGGVFYGYT
>TRBV28|TRBJ2-1
ASSSSGIRNEQF
>TRBV5-1|TRBJ1-4
ASSLGARAATNEKLF
>TRBV7-7|TRBJ2-1
ASSASSGAYNEQF